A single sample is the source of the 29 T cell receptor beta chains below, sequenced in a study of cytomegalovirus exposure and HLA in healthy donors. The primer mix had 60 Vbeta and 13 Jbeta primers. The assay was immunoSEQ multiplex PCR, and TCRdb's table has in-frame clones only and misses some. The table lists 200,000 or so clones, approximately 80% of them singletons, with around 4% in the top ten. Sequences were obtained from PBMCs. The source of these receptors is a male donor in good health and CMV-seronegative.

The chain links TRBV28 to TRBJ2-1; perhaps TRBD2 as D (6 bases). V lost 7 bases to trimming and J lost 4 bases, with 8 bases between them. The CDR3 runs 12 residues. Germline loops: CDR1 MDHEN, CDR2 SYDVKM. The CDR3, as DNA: TGTGCCAGCATTCGGGGGTACAATGAGCAGTTCTTC. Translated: CASIRGYNEQFF.

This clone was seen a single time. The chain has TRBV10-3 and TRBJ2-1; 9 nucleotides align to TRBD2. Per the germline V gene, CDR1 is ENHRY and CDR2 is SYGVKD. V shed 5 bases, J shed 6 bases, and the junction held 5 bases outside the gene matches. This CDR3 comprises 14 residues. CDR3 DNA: TGTGCCATCAGTCTCCATAGCGGGAGCAATGAGCAGTTCTTC. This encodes CAISLHSGSNEQFF.

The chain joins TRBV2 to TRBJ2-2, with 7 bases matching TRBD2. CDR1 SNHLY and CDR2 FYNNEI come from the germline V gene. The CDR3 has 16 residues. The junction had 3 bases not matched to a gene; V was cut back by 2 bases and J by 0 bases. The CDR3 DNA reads TGTGCCAGCAGTGAATTAGCGGGTTCGAACACCGGGGAGCTGTTTTTT. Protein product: CASSELAGSNTGELFF.

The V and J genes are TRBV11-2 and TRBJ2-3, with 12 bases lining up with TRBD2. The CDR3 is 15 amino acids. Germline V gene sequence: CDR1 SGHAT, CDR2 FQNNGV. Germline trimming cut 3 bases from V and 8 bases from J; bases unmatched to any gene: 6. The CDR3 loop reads CASSFVTSGSVTQYF. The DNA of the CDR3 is TGTGCCAGCAGCTTTGTGACTAGCGGGAGTGTTACGCAGTATTTT.

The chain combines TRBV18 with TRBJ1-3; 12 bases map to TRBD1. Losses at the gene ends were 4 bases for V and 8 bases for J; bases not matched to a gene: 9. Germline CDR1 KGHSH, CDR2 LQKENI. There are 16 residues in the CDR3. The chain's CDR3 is CASSQNSGQGAYTIYF. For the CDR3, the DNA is TGTGCCAGCTCACAGAATTCGGGACAGGGGGCATACACCATATATTTT. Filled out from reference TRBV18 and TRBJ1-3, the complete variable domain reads NAGVMQNPRHLVRRRGQEARLRCSPMKGHSHVYWYRQLPEEGLKFMVYLQKENIIDESGMPKERFSAEFPKEGPSILRIQQVVRGDSAAYFCASSQNSGQGAYTIYFGEGSWLTVV.

The CDR3 DNA reads as TGTGCCAGCAGGGGACTAGCGTCAGCCACAGATACGCAGTATTTT. This sequence encodes CASRGLASATDTQYF. This chain links TRBV6-1 with TRBJ2-3; 10 bases match TRBD2. This CDR3 has 15 residues. Germline V gives CDR1 MNHNS, CDR2 SASEGT. V lost 6 bases to trimming and J lost 2 bases; unmatched junction nucleotides: 5.

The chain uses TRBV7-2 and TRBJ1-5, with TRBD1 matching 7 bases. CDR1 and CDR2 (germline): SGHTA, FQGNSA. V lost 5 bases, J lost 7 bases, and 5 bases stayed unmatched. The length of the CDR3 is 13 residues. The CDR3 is CASSQQGRQPQHF. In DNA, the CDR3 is TGTGCCAGCAGCCAACAGGGGCGGCAGCCCCAGCATTTT.

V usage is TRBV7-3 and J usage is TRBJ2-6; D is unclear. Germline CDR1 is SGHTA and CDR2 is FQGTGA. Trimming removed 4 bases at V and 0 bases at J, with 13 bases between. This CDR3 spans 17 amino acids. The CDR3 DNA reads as TGTGCCAGCAGCTCTCCCGGGTCCATCTCTGGGGCCAACGTCCTGACTTTC. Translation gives CASSSPGSISGANVLTF. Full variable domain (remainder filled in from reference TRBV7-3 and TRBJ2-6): GAGVSQTPSNKVTEKGKYVELRCDPISGHTALYWYRQSLGQGPEFLIYFQGTGAADDSGLPNDRFFAVRPEGSVSTLKIQRTERGDSAVYLCASSSPGSISGANVLTFGAGSRLTVL.

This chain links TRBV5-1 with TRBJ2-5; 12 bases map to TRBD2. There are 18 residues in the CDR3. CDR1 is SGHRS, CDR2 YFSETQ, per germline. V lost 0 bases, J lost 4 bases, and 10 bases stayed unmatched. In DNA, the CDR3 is TGCGCCAGCAGCTTGGCCGACCGTGCGGGACTAGCGGGAGAGACCCAGTACTTC. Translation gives CASSLADRAGLAGETQYF.

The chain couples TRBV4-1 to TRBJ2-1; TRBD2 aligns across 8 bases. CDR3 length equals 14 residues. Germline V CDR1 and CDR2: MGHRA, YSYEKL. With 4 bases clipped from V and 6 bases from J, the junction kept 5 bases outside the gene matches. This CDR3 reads CASSRLTSGNEQFF. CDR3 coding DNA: TGCGCCAGCAGCCGACTTACTAGCGGCAATGAGCAGTTCTTC.

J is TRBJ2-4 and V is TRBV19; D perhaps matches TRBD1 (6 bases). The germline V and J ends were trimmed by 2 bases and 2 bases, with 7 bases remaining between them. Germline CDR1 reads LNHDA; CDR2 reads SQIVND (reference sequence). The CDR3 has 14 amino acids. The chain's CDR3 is CASSITGTKNIQYF. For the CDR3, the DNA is TGTGCCAGTAGTATAACAGGGACCAAAAACATTCAGTACTTC.

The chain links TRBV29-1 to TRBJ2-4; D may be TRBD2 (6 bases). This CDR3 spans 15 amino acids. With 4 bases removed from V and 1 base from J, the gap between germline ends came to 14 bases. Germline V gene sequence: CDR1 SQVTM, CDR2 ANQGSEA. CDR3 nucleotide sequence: TGCAGCGTTGTTGGAGGGTGGGACGCCAAAAACATTCAGTACTTC. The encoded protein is CSVVGGWDAKNIQYF.

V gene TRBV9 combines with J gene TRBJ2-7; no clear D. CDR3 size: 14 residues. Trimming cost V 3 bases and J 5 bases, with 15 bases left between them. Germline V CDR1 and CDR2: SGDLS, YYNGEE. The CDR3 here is CASSAGEIAHEQYF. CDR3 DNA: TGTGCCAGCAGCGCCGGAGAAATAGCCCACGAGCAGTACTTC. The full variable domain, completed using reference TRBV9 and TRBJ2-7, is DSGVTQTPKHLITATGQRVTLRCSPRSGDLSVYWYQQSLDQGLQFLIQYYNGEERAKGNILERFSAQQFPDLHSELNLSSLELGDSALYFCASSAGEIAHEQYFGPGTRLTVT.

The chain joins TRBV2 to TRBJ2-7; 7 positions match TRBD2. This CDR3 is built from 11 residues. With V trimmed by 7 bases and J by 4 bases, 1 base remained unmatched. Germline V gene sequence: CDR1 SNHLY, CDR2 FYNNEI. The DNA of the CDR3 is TGTGCCAGCACTAGCGGTTACGAGCAGTACTTC. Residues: CASTSGYEQYF.

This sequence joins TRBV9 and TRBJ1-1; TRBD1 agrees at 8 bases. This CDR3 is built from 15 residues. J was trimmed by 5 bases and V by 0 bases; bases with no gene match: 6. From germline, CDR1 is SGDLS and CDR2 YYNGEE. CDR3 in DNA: TGTGCCAGCAGCGTAGACGGGACAGGCCGGACTGAAGCTTTCTTT. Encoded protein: CASSVDGTGRTEAFF.

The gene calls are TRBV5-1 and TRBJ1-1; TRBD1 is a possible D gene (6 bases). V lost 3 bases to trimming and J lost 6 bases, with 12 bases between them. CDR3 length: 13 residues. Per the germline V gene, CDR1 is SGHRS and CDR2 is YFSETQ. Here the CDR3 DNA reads TGCGCCAGCAGCTGGGGAGGGACATCTGAAGCTTTCTTT. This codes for CASSWGGTSEAFF. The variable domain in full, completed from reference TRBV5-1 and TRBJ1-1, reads KAGVTQTPRYLIKTRGQQVTLSCSPISGHRSVSWYQQTPGQGLQFLFEYFSETQRNKGNFPGRFSGRQFSNSRSEMNVSTLELGDSALYLCASSWGGTSEAFFGQGTRLTVV.

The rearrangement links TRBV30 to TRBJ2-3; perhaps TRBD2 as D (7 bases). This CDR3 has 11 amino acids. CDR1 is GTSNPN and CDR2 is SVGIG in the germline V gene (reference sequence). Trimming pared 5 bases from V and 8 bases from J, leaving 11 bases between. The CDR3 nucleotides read TGTGCCTGGGGGGGGGCAGGTACGCAGTATTTT. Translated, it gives CAWGGAGTQYF.

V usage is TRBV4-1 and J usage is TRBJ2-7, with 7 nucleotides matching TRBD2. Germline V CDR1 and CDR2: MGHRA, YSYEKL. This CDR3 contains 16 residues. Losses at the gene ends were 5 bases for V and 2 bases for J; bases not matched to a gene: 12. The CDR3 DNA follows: TGCGCCAGCAGCGCCCAGTTGGCTAGCGGCGCCTACGAGCAGTACTTC. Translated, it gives CASSAQLASGAYEQYF.

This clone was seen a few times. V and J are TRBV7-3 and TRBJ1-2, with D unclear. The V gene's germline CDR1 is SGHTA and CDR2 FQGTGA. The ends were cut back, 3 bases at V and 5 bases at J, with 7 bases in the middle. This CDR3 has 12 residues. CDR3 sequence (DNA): TGTGCCAGCAGCTTCAGACTTTATGGCTACACCTTC. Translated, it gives CASSFRLYGYTF.

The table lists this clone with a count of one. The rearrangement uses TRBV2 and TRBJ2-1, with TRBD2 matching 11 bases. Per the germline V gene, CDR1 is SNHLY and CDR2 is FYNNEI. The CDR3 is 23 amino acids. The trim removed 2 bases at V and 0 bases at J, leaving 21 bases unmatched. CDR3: CASSEPNSGRVLVNMSSYNEQFF. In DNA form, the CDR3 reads TGTGCCAGCAGTGAACCGAATAGCGGGAGGGTTTTAGTTAACATGAGCTCCTACAATGAGCAGTTCTTC.

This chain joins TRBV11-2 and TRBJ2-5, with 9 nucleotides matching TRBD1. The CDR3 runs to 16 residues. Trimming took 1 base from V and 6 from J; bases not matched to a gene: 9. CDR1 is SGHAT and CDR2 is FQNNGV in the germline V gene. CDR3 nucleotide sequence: TGTGCCAGCAGCTTAGCCACAGGGGGCGCAGGGAAGACCCAGTACTTC. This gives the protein CASSLATGGAGKTQYF.

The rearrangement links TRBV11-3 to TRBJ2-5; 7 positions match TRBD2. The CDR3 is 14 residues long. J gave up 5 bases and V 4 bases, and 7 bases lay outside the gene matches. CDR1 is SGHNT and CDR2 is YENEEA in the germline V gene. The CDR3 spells CASSSYGGDETQYF. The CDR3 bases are TGTGCCAGCAGCTCTTATGGGGGGGACGAGACCCAGTACTTC.

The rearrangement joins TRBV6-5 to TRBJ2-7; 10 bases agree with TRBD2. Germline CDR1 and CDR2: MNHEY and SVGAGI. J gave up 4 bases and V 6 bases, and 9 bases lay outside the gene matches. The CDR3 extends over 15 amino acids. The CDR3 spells CASSFRLAGTYEQYF. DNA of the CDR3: TGTGCCAGCAGCTTCCGACTAGCGGGTACGTACGAGCAGTACTTC.

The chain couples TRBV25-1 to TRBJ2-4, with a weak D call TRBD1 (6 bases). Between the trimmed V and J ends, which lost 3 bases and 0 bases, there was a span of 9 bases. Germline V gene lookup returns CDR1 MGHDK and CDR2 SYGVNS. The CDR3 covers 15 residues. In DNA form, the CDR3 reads TGTGCCAGCAGTGAGCGGACAGAAGCCAAAAACATTCAGTACTTC. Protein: CASSERTEAKNIQYF.

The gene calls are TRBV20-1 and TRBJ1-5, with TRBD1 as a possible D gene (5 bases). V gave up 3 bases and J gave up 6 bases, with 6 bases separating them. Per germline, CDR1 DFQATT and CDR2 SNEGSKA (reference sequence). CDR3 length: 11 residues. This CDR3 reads CSARGPQPQHF. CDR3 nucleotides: TGCAGTGCTAGGGGGCCTCAGCCCCAGCATTTT.

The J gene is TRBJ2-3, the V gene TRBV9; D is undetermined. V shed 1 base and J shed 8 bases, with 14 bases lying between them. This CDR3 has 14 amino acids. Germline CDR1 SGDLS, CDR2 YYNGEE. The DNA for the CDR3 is TGTGCCAGCAGCGTAAATCCCCTCTCTCCTACGCAGTATTTT. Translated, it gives CASSVNPLSPTQYF. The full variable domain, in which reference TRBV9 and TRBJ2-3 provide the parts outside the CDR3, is DSGVTQTPKHLITATGQRVTLRCSPRSGDLSVYWYQQSLDQGLQFLIQYYNGEERAKGNILERFSAQQFPDLHSELNLSSLELGDSALYFCASSVNPLSPTQYFGPGTRLTVL.

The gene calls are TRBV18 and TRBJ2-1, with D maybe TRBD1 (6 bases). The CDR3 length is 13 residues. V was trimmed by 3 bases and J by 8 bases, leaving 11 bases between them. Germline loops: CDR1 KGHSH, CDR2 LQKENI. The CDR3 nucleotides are TGTGCCAGCTCACCTGGGACAAGACATGAGCAGTTCTTC. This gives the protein CASSPGTRHEQFF.

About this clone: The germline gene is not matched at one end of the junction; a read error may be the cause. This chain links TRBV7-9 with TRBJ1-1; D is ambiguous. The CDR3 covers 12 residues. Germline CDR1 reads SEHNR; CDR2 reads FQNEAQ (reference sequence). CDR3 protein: CSSSLGEVEAFF. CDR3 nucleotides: TGTTCCAGCAGCTTAGGCGAAGTCGAAGCTTTCTTT.

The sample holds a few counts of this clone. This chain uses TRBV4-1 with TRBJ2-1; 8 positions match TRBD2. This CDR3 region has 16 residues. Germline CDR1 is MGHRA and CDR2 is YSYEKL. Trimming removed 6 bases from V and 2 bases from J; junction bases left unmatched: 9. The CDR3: CASRPTSGITYNEQFF. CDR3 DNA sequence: TGCGCCAGCAGACCCACTAGCGGCATCACCTACAATGAGCAGTTCTTC.